Listed here are 23 T cell receptor beta chains from one sample, sequenced in a study of blood T cell repertoires in COVID-19. Method: immunoSEQ multiplex PCR; TCRdb's copy keeps in-frame clones and lacks some. The sample has roughly 220,000 clones, roughly 85% seen once. Source material: PBMCs or T cells enriched from blood (not recorded which). Every receptor here comes from a middle-aged woman with acute COVID-19.

This chain links TRBV30 with TRBJ2-6; the D gene is possibly TRBD2 (7 bases). CDR3 length equals 17 residues. V was cut by 7 bases and J by 0 bases, with 19 bases left in between. The germline V gene has CDR1 GTSNPN and CDR2 SVGIG (reference sequence). The DNA for the CDR3 is TGTGCCTCTCTTTCCCAAAGGGGGGGCTCTGGGGCCAACGTCCTGACTTTC. It codes for CASLSQRGGSGANVLTF.

This clone was counted a single time. The rearrangement links TRBV7-3 to TRBJ2-6; D remains ambiguous. This CDR3 has 16 residues. CDR1 is SGHTA, CDR2 FQGTGA, per germline. V lost 2 bases, J lost 1 base, and 9 bases lay in between. The CDR3 region has the DNA TGTGCCAGCAGCTTATTCCCCGGTTCTGGGGCCAACGTCCTGACTTTC. Translating gives CASSLFPGSGANVLTF.

This clone was seen once. The V gene is TRBV12-5, the J gene TRBJ2-5; D is perhaps TRBD2 (7 bases). This CDR3 is 14 amino acids long. V was clipped by 3 bases and J by 5 bases, with 13 bases between them. Germline V lookup: CDR1 LGHNT, CDR2 FRNRAP. The DNA for the CDR3 is TGTGCTAGTGGTTTTGGGGGGGCAAGCGAGACCCAGTACTTC. Translated, it gives CASGFGGASETQYF.

J is TRBJ1-2 and V is TRBV7-8; D perhaps matches TRBD1 (6 bases). CDR3 length: 13 residues. Germline-derived CDR1 and CDR2 are SGHVS and FQNEAQ. With 2 bases removed from V and 4 bases from J, the gap between germline ends came to 8 bases. The CDR3 DNA follows: TGTGCCAGCAGCTTATCCAGGGGCTATGGCTACACCTTC. Translated, it gives CASSLSRGYGYTF.

This chain uses TRBV15 with TRBJ1-4; 9 positions agree with TRBD1. Looked up from germline, CDR1 is LNHNV and CDR2 is YYDKDF (reference sequence). CDR3 size: 15 residues. J was trimmed by 4 bases and V by 1 base; bases with no gene match: 1. The CDR3 region is CATSRVDRGNEKLFF. The CDR3 DNA sequence: TGTGCCACCAGCAGAGTGGACAGGGGTAATGAAAAACTGTTTTTT.

This chain links TRBV2 with TRBJ2-5; D is unclear. CDR1 SNHLY and CDR2 FYNNEI come from the germline V gene. Between the trimmed V and J ends, which lost 4 bases and 1 base, there was a span of 10 bases. The CDR3 sequence is 14 residues long. The CDR3 loop is CASSGRLAQETQYF. As DNA, the CDR3 is TGTGCCAGCAGTGGGCGGCTCGCCCAAGAGACCCAGTACTTC.

The V call is TRBV4-1, the J call TRBJ1-1, with 7 bases identical to TRBD1. The J segment lost 0 bases and the V segment lost 4 bases, leaving 2 bases of the junction unmatched. Germline V gene sequence: CDR1 MGHRA, CDR2 YSYEKL. The CDR3 totals 14 residues. The CDR3, as DNA: TGCGCCAGCAGCCCCAGGGGGTTGAACACTGAAGCTTTCTTT. As protein: CASSPRGLNTEAFF.

The V and J genes are TRBV7-8 and TRBJ1-1; 12 nucleotides match TRBD1. CDR3 length: 15 amino acids. J was trimmed by 4 bases and V by 5 bases; bases with no gene match: 5. From germline, CDR1 is SGHVS and CDR2 FQNEAQ. The CDR3 DNA is TGTGCCAGCAGCCTCCGGGACAGGGGGCTCACTGAAGCTTTCTTT. As protein: CASSLRDRGLTEAFF.

CDR3 sequence: CASSPREDTQYF. The CDR3, as DNA: TGTGCCAGCAGCCCCCGGGAAGATACGCAGTATTTT. This chain uses TRBV5-5 with TRBJ2-3; D is perhaps TRBD2 (5 bases). Germline CDR1 SGHKS, CDR2 YYEKEE (reference sequence). This CDR3 contains 12 residues. The V end was cut by 4 bases, the J end by 5 bases, with 8 bases between.

This clone was recorded only once. The V gene is TRBV2, the J gene TRBJ1-4; tentative D call: TRBD1 (5 bases). Germline lookup yields CDR1 SNHLY and CDR2 FYNNEI. The CDR3 has 16 amino acids. Between the trimmed V and J ends, which lost 8 bases and 0 bases, there was a span of 16 bases. CDR3: CASLPGRGTTNEKLFF. The CDR3 DNA reads TGTGCCAGCCTCCCCGGACGGGGGACAACTAATGAAAAACTGTTTTTT.

This chain links TRBV19 with TRBJ1-2; 9 bases line up with TRBD1. CDR1 is LNHDA and CDR2 is SQIVND in the germline V gene (reference sequence). The CDR3 is made up of 16 amino acids. V lost 6 bases to trimming and J lost 0 bases; unmatched junction nucleotides: 8. The CDR3 loop reads CASRKGQGPANYGYTF. CDR3 DNA: TGTGCCAGTAGAAAGGGACAGGGCCCCGCTAACTATGGCTACACCTTC.

This chain connects TRBV6-5 to TRBJ2-3, with 8 positions matching TRBD1. CDR3 length: 15 amino acids. Germline trimming cut 4 bases from V and 3 bases from J; bases unmatched to any gene: 6. Germline CDR1 reads MNHEY; CDR2 reads SVGAGI. The CDR3 reads CASSLQGAQTDTQYF. For the CDR3, the DNA is TGTGCCAGCAGTTTGCAGGGGGCGCAAACAGATACGCAGTATTTT.

V usage is TRBV4-1 and J usage is TRBJ2-1, with D possibly matching TRBD1 (6 bases). The CDR3 is made up of 16 amino acids. CDR1 and CDR2 from the germline V gene are MGHRA and YSYEKL. The V and J ends lost 3 bases and 2 bases respectively, with 14 bases between them. The CDR3 is CASSHLAGVPYNEQFF. CDR3 DNA sequence: TGCGCCAGCAGCCACTTGGCAGGGGTACCCTACAATGAGCAGTTCTTC.

This sequence joins TRBV6-6 and TRBJ1-1, with TRBD1 matching over 7 bases. CDR1 MNHNY and CDR2 SVGAGI come from the germline V gene (reference sequence). V lost 5 bases to trimming and J lost 4 bases; unmatched junction nucleotides: 7. The CDR3 runs to 14 residues. CDR3 sequence: CASSTPGQSTEAFF. In DNA, the CDR3 is TGTGCCAGCAGTACGCCGGGACAGAGCACTGAAGCTTTCTTT.

For the CDR3, the DNA is TGTGCCAGCAGTGAATCGGCAGCGTATTCCTTCAACTATGGCTACACCTTC. It yields the protein CASSESAAYSFNYGYTF. The rearrangement links TRBV6-1 to TRBJ1-2; D is undetermined. The CDR3 contains 17 residues. Germline V gene data show CDR1 as MNHNS and CDR2 as SASEGT. Trimming cost V 2 bases and J 2 bases, with 18 bases left between them.

The chain combines TRBV7-6 with TRBJ1-1, with D possibly matching TRBD1 (6 bases). This CDR3 comprises 16 residues. Germline V gene sequence: CDR1 SGHVS, CDR2 FNYEAQ. The ends were cut back, 2 bases at V and 3 bases at J, with 16 bases in the middle. In DNA form, the CDR3 reads TGTGCCAGCAGCTTACGAGGTGCAGGGGTGGACACTGAAGCTTTCTTT. Translated: CASSLRGAGVDTEAFF.

J is TRBJ1-6 and V is TRBV12-3 or TRBV12-4, with 8 bases lining up with TRBD1. This CDR3 contains 13 residues. The junction had 1 base not matched to a gene; V was cut back by 5 bases and J by 7 bases. This chain's CDR3 is CASSRTGNSPLHF. The CDR3, as DNA: TGTGCCAGCAGTAGGACAGGGAATTCACCCCTCCACTTT.

The chain recombines TRBV7-8 with TRBJ1-1; D may be TRBD1 (6 bases). This CDR3 is 15 amino acids long. Germline loops: CDR1 SGHVS, CDR2 FQNEAQ. The V end was cut by 5 bases, the J end by 0 bases, with 13 bases between. CDR3 DNA sequence: TGTGCCAGCAGCCCTACCAGGACAGTGAACACTGAAGCTTTCTTT. Protein product: CASSPTRTVNTEAFF. The full variable domain, with the rest looked up from reference TRBV7-8 and TRBJ1-1, is GAGVSQSPRYKVAKRGQDVALRCDPISGHVSLFWYQQALGQGPEFLTYFQNEAQLDKSGLPSDRFFAERPEGSVSTLKIQRTQQEDSAVYLCASSPTRTVNTEAFFGQGTRLTVV.

This clone has only a few counts. The V gene is TRBV15, the J gene TRBJ1-2, with 9 nucleotides matching TRBD1. The CDR3 totals 17 residues. The trim removed 0 bases at V and 7 bases at J, leaving 12 bases unmatched. CDR1 is LNHNV and CDR2 is YYDKDF in the germline V gene (reference sequence). CDR3 coding DNA: TGTGCCACCAGCAGAGAAAGGAATGCGCCGGGACAGGGTGGCTACACCTTC. It translates to CATSRERNAPGQGGYTF. The variable domain in full, with the rest retrieved from reference TRBV15 and TRBJ1-2, is DAMVIQNPRYQVTQFGKPVTLSCSQTLNHNVMYWYQQKSSQAPKLLFHYYDKDFNNEADTPDNFQSRRPNTSFCFLDIRSPGLGDTAMYLCATSRERNAPGQGGYTFGSGTRLTVV.

This chain connects TRBV12-3 or TRBV12-4 to TRBJ2-2, with a tentative D call TRBD2 (6 bases). V was cut by 7 bases and J by 7 bases, with 10 bases left in between. This CDR3 comprises 12 residues. CDR3 sequence: CASNRGNGELFF. As DNA, the CDR3 is TGTGCCAGCAATCGGGGGAACGGGGAGCTGTTTTTT.

The chain uses TRBV29-1 and TRBJ1-1, with D possibly matching TRBD1 (5 bases). V shed 8 bases and J shed 7 bases, with 17 bases lying between them. The CDR3 sequence is 12 residues long. CDR1 and CDR2 from the germline V gene are SQVTM and ANQGSEA. As DNA, the CDR3 is TGCAGCCTACTGACAGCCACCCTTGAAGCTTTCTTT. This codes for CSLLTATLEAFF.

Concerning this clone itself: This CDR3 is also generated by other DNA sequences in the sample. The chain couples TRBV18 to TRBJ1-1; 10 nucleotides align to TRBD1. CDR3 size: 14 residues. Per the germline V gene, CDR1 is KGHSH and CDR2 is LQKENI. V shed 1 base, J shed 5 bases, and the junction held 1 base outside the gene matches. DNA of the CDR3: TGTGCCAGCTCACCACGGACAGGGGGGACTGAAGCTTTCTTT. Its protein is CASSPRTGGTEAFF.

The rearrangement joins TRBV5-1 to TRBJ1-1; D might be TRBD1 (6 bases). CDR1 is SGHRS and CDR2 is YFSETQ in the germline V gene. The V end was cut by 0 bases, the J end by 1 base, with 13 bases between. The CDR3 runs 16 residues. The CDR3 bases are TGCGCCAGCAGCTTGGCTCCGACAGGACCGAACACTGAAGCTTTCTTT. It yields the protein CASSLAPTGPNTEAFF.